This is a list of T cell receptor beta chains from one sample in a study of beta chain features in type 1 diabetes. The data were produced by immunoSEQ multiplex PCR, yet TCRdb's version contains in-frame clones alone and is incomplete. The data contain under 300,000 clones, roughly 8% of them singletons. Sequencing was done on a sample of central memory CD4+ T cells from blood. The receptors originated from a woman aged 18-29 years in good health. Both conserved end residues are part of each CDR3. A D gene is named only where the DNA matches it firmly. A row's size may be missing; if present it is once, few, many or a size class.

>TRBV5-1|few|-|TRBJ2-5
TGCGCCAGCAGCTTGGAAGGCAGGGCCCAAGAGACCCAGTACTTC
CASSLEGRAQETQYF
>TRBV7-8|-|-|TRBJ1-4
TGTGCCAGCAGCTTAGTGGCGGGAGGATTTAATGAAAAACTGTTTTTT
CASSLVAGGFNEKLFF
>TRBV7-9|-|-|TRBJ1-5
TGTGCCAGCAGCCTCGGCGGCACCAATCAGCCCCAGCATTTT
CASSLGGTNQPQHF
>TRBV5-1|-|-|TRBJ2-5
TGCGCCAGCAGCTCAAAACTAGGACTGGAGACCCAGTACTTC
CASSSKLGLETQYF
>TRBV29-1|few|-|TRBJ2-5
TGCAGCGTTAGGGGCGCCGGCGGGGAGACCCAGTACTTC
CSVRGAGGETQYF
>TRBV7-2|-|-|TRBJ1-1
TGTGCCAGCAGCTTAGTAGGAGGGAACACTGAAGCTTTCTTT
CASSLVGGNTEAFF
>TRBV13|many|TRBD2|TRBJ2-7
TGTGCCAGCAGCTTCCGGTCCGGGACTAGCCTCTACGAGCAGTACTTC
CASSFRSGTSLYEQYF
>TRBV7-9|many|-|TRBJ1-2
TGTGCCAGTCGATTAACCGGGACTCTTGGAGGCTACACCTTC
CASRLTGTLGGYTF
>TRBV7-9|many|-|TRBJ2-4
-
CASRWGQGIVYF
>TRBV7-3|-|TRBD1|TRBJ2-5
TGTGCCAGCAGCCCAACCAGGACAGGGAAAGAGACCCAGTACTTC
CASSPTRTGKETQYF
>TRBV28|few|TRBD2|TRBJ2-7
TGTGCCAGCACGCCGGGAGGGACTTATGCATACGAGCAGTACTTC
CASTPGGTYAYEQYF